This is a list of T cell receptor beta chains from one sample in a study of CD4 T cells in relation to SARS-CoV-2 and coronaviruses. Profiling relied on immunoSEQ multiplex PCR, and the TCRdb table lists in-frame clones only, not all of them. This sample yields some 69,000 clones, of which around 93% are seen a single time; over 0.11% belongs to the top ten. Specimen: naive CD4+ T cells from PBMCs. These receptors were obtained from a human donor in good health. Both conserved end residues are part of each CDR3. D genes are given only for firm matches. A row's size may be missing; if present it is once, few, many or a size class.

CDR3 DNA: TGTGCCAGCAGCGTAAGCAGGGGGCAGGGAAACACCATATATTTT; CDR3 protein: CASSVSRGQGNTIYF; clone size: .; V gene: TRBV9; D gene: TRBD1; J gene: TRBJ1-3
CDR3 DNA: TGCAGCGTTTCGAACTATGGCTACACCTTC; CDR3 protein: CSVSNYGYTF; clone size: .; V gene: TRBV29-1; D gene: .; J gene: TRBJ1-2
CDR3 DNA: TGTGCCAGTAGTCCCTTCTGGGCAGGGAAGAACACCGGGGAGCTGTTTTTT; CDR3 protein: CASSPFWAGKNTGELFF; clone size: once; V gene: TRBV19; D gene: .; J gene: TRBJ2-2
CDR3 DNA: TGTGCCAGCACCCCCCGGTTCAGCTCCTACAATGAGCAGTTCTTC; CDR3 protein: CASTPRFSSYNEQFF; clone size: .; V gene: TRBV6-5; D gene: .; J gene: TRBJ2-1
CDR3 DNA: TGTGCCAGTAGTATAGGGGGGGGCTTGCATGAGCAGTTCTTC; CDR3 protein: CASSIGGGLHEQFF; clone size: .; V gene: TRBV19; D gene: .; J gene: TRBJ2-1
CDR3 DNA: TGTGCCACCAGCAGTGAACTAGCGGGATACGGGGGTAGAGCCTACGAGCAGTACTTC; CDR3 protein: CATSSELAGYGGRAYEQYF; clone size: .; V gene: TRBV15; D gene: TRBD2; J gene: TRBJ2-7
CDR3 DNA: TGTGCCAGCAGGGGGACAGGGGGGGGAAAGTACGAGCAGTACTTC; CDR3 protein: CASRGTGGGKYEQYF; clone size: .; V gene: TRBV2; D gene: TRBD1; J gene: TRBJ2-7
CDR3 DNA: TGTGCCAGCAGGGCTAGGTGGTTCCAGCATTTT; CDR3 protein: CASRARWFQHF; clone size: once; V gene: TRBV2; D gene: .; J gene: TRBJ1-5
CDR3 DNA: TGTGCCAGCAGGGGGACAGTAGTTAACACTGAAGCTTTCTTT; CDR3 protein: CASRGTVVNTEAFF; clone size: few; V gene: TRBV2; D gene: TRBD1; J gene: TRBJ1-1
CDR3 DNA: TGTGCCAGCAGTGCAGGGACAGGGACCGGGGAGCTGTTTTTT; CDR3 protein: CASSAGTGTGELFF; clone size: .; V gene: TRBV6-4; D gene: TRBD1; J gene: TRBJ2-2
CDR3 DNA: TGTGCCAGCAGTTTCGCGACAGCCAACACTGAAGCTTTCTTT; CDR3 protein: CASSFATANTEAFF; clone size: .; V gene: TRBV28; D gene: .; J gene: TRBJ1-1
CDR3 DNA: TGTGCCAGCAGTCCAGGGGGGGCCGGTATTCGGAGTGAAAAACTGTTTTTT; CDR3 protein: CASSPGGAGIRSEKLFF; clone size: .; V gene: TRBV28; D gene: TRBD1; J gene: TRBJ1-4
CDR3 DNA: TGTGCCAGCAGCCCTATGTGGCACCGGATCGAGCAGTACTTC; CDR3 protein: CASSPMWHRIEQYF; clone size: .; V gene: TRBV21-1; D gene: .; J gene: TRBJ2-7
CDR3 DNA: TGTGCCAGCTCACCGAGGCAGGGGGGATTAGATACGCAGTATTTT; CDR3 protein: CASSPRQGGLDTQYF; clone size: .; V gene: TRBV18; D gene: .; J gene: TRBJ2-3
CDR3 DNA: TGTGCCAGCATCCACTGGGAGAGAAGCTATGGCTACACCTTC; CDR3 protein: CASIHWERSYGYTF; clone size: .; V gene: TRBV5-6; D gene: .; J gene: TRBJ1-2
CDR3 DNA: TGTGCCAGCAGTGAACCAGGCAATCAGCCCCAGCATTTT; CDR3 protein: CASSEPGNQPQHF; clone size: once; V gene: TRBV6-1; D gene: .; J gene: TRBJ1-5
CDR3 DNA: TGTGCCAGCAGTTACGGAGGGCGTGCTACAGATACGCAGTATTTT; CDR3 protein: CASSYGGRATDTQYF; clone size: .; V gene: TRBV6-5; D gene: .; J gene: TRBJ2-3
CDR3 DNA: TGTGCCAGCTCCTTGGGCCAGACCTATGGCTACACCTTC; CDR3 protein: CASSLGQTYGYTF; clone size: .; V gene: TRBV28; D gene: .; J gene: TRBJ1-2
CDR3 DNA: TGTGCCAGCAGCAAAGTGAAGGGGGCGAGACACAGCAATCAGCCCCAGCATTTT; CDR3 protein: CASSKVKGARHSNQPQHF; clone size: once; V gene: TRBV21-1; D gene: .; J gene: TRBJ1-5
CDR3 DNA: TGTGCCAGCAGCTTCGGGACGCGGGGAAACAATCAGCCCCAGCATTTT; CDR3 protein: CASSFGTRGNNQPQHF; clone size: .; V gene: TRBV28; D gene: .; J gene: TRBJ1-5
CDR3 DNA: TGTGCCAGCAGTCGAACAACAGGTGCGCGGCAAGAGACCCAGTACTTC; CDR3 protein: CASSRTTGARQETQYF; clone size: .; V gene: TRBV6-6; D gene: .; J gene: TRBJ2-5
CDR3 DNA: TGCGCCAGCAGTCCGGGGACAGGGGGCGCGTTGAACACTGAAGCTTTCTTT; CDR3 protein: CASSPGTGGALNTEAFF; clone size: .; V gene: TRBV5-1; D gene: TRBD1; J gene: TRBJ1-1
CDR3 DNA: TGTGCCAGCAGCCCCGGGACAGGGAGATTTTACGAGCAGTACTTC; CDR3 protein: CASSPGTGRFYEQYF; clone size: once; V gene: TRBV3-1/TRBV3-2; D gene: TRBD1; J gene: TRBJ2-7
CDR3 DNA: TGCGCCAGCAGCGGGGGATCCGGTGGGACCCAGTACTTC; CDR3 protein: CASSGGSGGTQYF; clone size: .; V gene: TRBV10-1; D gene: .; J gene: TRBJ2-5
CDR3 DNA: TGTGCCAGCAGTTTAGCGGGACAGGACGACTATAATTCACCCCTCCACTTT; CDR3 protein: CASSLAGQDDYNSPLHF; clone size: .; V gene: TRBV28; D gene: TRBD1; J gene: TRBJ1-6
CDR3 DNA: TGTGCCAGCTCAATCAATCGGGACAGAAGCTCTGGAAACACCATATATTTT; CDR3 protein: CASSINRDRSSGNTIYF; clone size: .; V gene: TRBV18; D gene: TRBD1; J gene: TRBJ1-3
CDR3 DNA: TGCGCCAGCAGCAAGGGTGGACTAGCCGAATACAATGAGCAGTTCTTC; CDR3 protein: CASSKGGLAEYNEQFF; clone size: .; V gene: TRBV5-1; D gene: TRBD2; J gene: TRBJ2-1
CDR3 DNA: TGTGCCAGCAGCCAAGGGACAGGGATGTATTCACCCCTCCACTTT; CDR3 protein: CASSQGTGMYSPLHF; clone size: .; V gene: TRBV3-1/TRBV3-2; D gene: TRBD1; J gene: TRBJ1-6
CDR3 DNA: TGCGCCAGCAGCCAAGGACAGAGCACAGATACGCAGTATTTT; CDR3 protein: CASSQGQSTDTQYF; clone size: .; V gene: TRBV5-1; D gene: .; J gene: TRBJ2-3
CDR3 DNA: TGTGCCAGCAGCGGAACTCAGGGGGGTAATGAAAAACTGTTTTTT; CDR3 protein: CASSGTQGGNEKLFF; clone size: .; V gene: TRBV9; D gene: TRBD1; J gene: TRBJ1-4
CDR3 DNA: TGTGCCAGCAGGCTTCAGGGGGTGAGAGGCACAGATACGCAGTATTTT; CDR3 protein: CASRLQGVRGTDTQYF; clone size: .; V gene: TRBV28; D gene: TRBD1; J gene: TRBJ2-3
CDR3 DNA: TGTGCCAGCAGCGAAGGGTCCAGGGGATATGGCTACACCTTC; CDR3 protein: CASSEGSRGYGYTF; clone size: .; V gene: TRBV14; D gene: .; J gene: TRBJ1-2
CDR3 DNA: TGTGCCAGCAGCTTGGTTGGGATCGGGGAGCTGTTTTTT; CDR3 protein: CASSLVGIGELFF; clone size: .; V gene: TRBV5-5; D gene: .; J gene: TRBJ2-2
CDR3 DNA: TGCGCCAGCAGCTCATTTAAACAGGGGGTATATGGGGCCAACGTCCTGACTTTC; CDR3 protein: CASSSFKQGVYGANVLTF; clone size: .; V gene: TRBV5-1; D gene: TRBD1; J gene: TRBJ2-6
CDR3 DNA: TGTGCCAGCAGCCAAACAGGATCGAGCTATGGCTACACCTTC; CDR3 protein: CASSQTGSSYGYTF; clone size: .; V gene: TRBV3-1/TRBV3-2; D gene: .; J gene: TRBJ1-2
CDR3 DNA: TGTGCCAGCAGCTCCCCCACAGGCGAGCAGTACTTC; CDR3 protein: CASSSPTGEQYF; clone size: .; V gene: TRBV5-5; D gene: .; J gene: TRBJ2-7
CDR3 DNA: TGTGCCAGCAGCCAAACCAATTGGGGCAAGAATGAGCAGTTCTTC; CDR3 protein: CASSQTNWGKNEQFF; clone size: .; V gene: TRBV3-1/TRBV3-2; D gene: .; J gene: TRBJ2-1
CDR3 DNA: TGTGCCAGCAGCTTTGGGCAGGGAGGGTCACCCCTCCACTTT; CDR3 protein: CASSFGQGGSPLHF; clone size: .; V gene: TRBV7-2; D gene: .; J gene: TRBJ1-6
CDR3 DNA: TGTGCCAGTAGCCAGGGACAGGGCGGAAACATTCAGTACTTC; CDR3 protein: CASSQGQGGNIQYF; clone size: few; V gene: TRBV19; D gene: TRBD1; J gene: TRBJ2-4
CDR3 DNA: TGCGCCAGCCTCGGGACAGGGGACCACATTCAGTACTTC; CDR3 protein: CASLGTGDHIQYF; clone size: .; V gene: TRBV10-2; D gene: TRBD1; J gene: TRBJ2-4
CDR3 DNA: TGTGCCAGCAGCTTAACAGGGGGCATAACTAATGAAAAACTGTTTTTT; CDR3 protein: CASSLTGGITNEKLFF; clone size: once; V gene: TRBV7-9; D gene: TRBD1; J gene: TRBJ1-4
CDR3 DNA: TGTGCCAGCAGTAAGACCGTACATGGGAGGGAAAATTCACCCCTCCACTTT; CDR3 protein: CASSKTVHGRENSPLHF; clone size: .; V gene: TRBV9; D gene: .; J gene: TRBJ1-6
CDR3 DNA: TGCGCCAGCAGCCAAGATCAATCCCGGGATTGGCAGTTCTTC; CDR3 protein: CASSQDQSRDWQFF; clone size: .; V gene: TRBV4-1; D gene: .; J gene: TRBJ2-1
CDR3 DNA: TGTGCCAGCTCACCACCGGGGAGGGGAAACACCATATATTTT; CDR3 protein: CASSPPGRGNTIYF; clone size: .; V gene: TRBV18; D gene: .; J gene: TRBJ1-3
CDR3 DNA: TGTGCCAGCAGTCTCACAGGGTATGAGCAGTTCTTC; CDR3 protein: CASSLTGYEQFF; clone size: few; V gene: TRBV27; D gene: .; J gene: TRBJ2-1
CDR3 DNA: TGTGCCACTCAGGAGGACCAAGGTCCCGGGGAGCTGTTTTTT; CDR3 protein: CATQEDQGPGELFF; clone size: .; V gene: TRBV7-6; D gene: .; J gene: TRBJ2-2
CDR3 DNA: TGTGCCTGGAGTGTCGACAGACCTAGCACAGATACGCAGTATTTT; CDR3 protein: CAWSVDRPSTDTQYF; clone size: .; V gene: TRBV30; D gene: .; J gene: TRBJ2-3
CDR3 DNA: TGTGCCAGCAGTGAGAGGCAGGGGGTTCCAACGAGCACTGAAGCTTTCTTT; CDR3 protein: CASSERQGVPTSTEAFF; clone size: .; V gene: TRBV6-1; D gene: TRBD1; J gene: TRBJ1-1
CDR3 DNA: TGTGCCAGCAGCCAAGAAGGGGGTTTTGAGCAGTACTTC; CDR3 protein: CASSQEGGFEQYF; clone size: .; V gene: TRBV3-1/TRBV3-2; D gene: .; J gene: TRBJ2-7
CDR3 DNA: TGTGCTACCCGCTCCGGGGTCACCTACGAGCAGTACTTC; CDR3 protein: CATRSGVTYEQYF; clone size: few; V gene: TRBV28; D gene: .; J gene: TRBJ2-7
CDR3 DNA: TGTGCCAGCAGCTTAGTGGCCACAGATACGCAGTATTTT; CDR3 protein: CASSLVATDTQYF; clone size: .; V gene: TRBV11-2; D gene: .; J gene: TRBJ2-3
CDR3 DNA: TGTGCCAGCAGTCCTGACGGAAACTATGGCTACACCTTC; CDR3 protein: CASSPDGNYGYTF; clone size: .; V gene: TRBV6-5; D gene: .; J gene: TRBJ1-2
CDR3 DNA: TGTGCCAGCAGCTCCGGACGGATGAACACTGAAGCTTTCTTT; CDR3 protein: CASSSGRMNTEAFF; clone size: .; V gene: TRBV11-2; D gene: .; J gene: TRBJ1-1